The present T cell receptor beta chain was sequenced within a study of T cell responses to AZD1222 COVID-19 vaccine. The CDR3 sequence is 14 residues long. With 3 bases removed from V and 5 bases from J, the gap between germline ends came to 13 bases. Germline lookup yields CDR1 LNHDA and CDR2 SQIVND (reference sequence). The repertoire was sequenced with immunoSEQ multiplex PCR; TCRdb's copy has only in-frame clones and lacks some. Here the sample spans 100,000 or so clones, about 93% being singletons. This TCR was sampled from an adult who received the AZD1222 COVID-19 vaccine. V is TRBV19 and J is TRBJ1-2; D might be TRBD1 (5 bases). The source was peripheral blood, collected 28 days after the second AZD1222 dose. CDR3: CASSIERGAYGYTF. Here the CDR3 DNA reads TGTGCCAGTAGTATTGAGCGAGGGGCTTATGGCTACACCTTC.